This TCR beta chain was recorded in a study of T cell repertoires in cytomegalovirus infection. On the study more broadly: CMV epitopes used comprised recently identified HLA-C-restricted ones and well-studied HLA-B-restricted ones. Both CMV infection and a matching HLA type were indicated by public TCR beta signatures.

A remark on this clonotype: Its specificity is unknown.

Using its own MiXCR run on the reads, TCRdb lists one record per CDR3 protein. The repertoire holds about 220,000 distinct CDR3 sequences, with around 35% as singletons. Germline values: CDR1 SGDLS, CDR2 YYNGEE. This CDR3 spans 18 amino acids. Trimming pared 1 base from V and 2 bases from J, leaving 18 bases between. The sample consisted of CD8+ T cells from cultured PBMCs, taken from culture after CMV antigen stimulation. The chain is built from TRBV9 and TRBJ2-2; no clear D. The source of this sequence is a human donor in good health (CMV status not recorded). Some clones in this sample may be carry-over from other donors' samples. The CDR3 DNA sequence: TGTGCCAGCAGCGTAAGTCGCAACCCGGATCCTAACACCGGGGAGCTGTTTTTT. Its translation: CASSVSRNPDPNTGELFF.